A single sample gave rise to the 19 T cell receptor beta chains below, sequenced in a study of blood T cell repertoires in COVID-19. The table came from immunoSEQ multiplex PCR; TCRdb's copy has only in-frame clones and leaves some out. The sample lists 320,000 or so clones, about 89% occurring once. What was sequenced was PBMCs or T cells enriched from blood (not recorded which). These receptor sequences come from a man aged 55-75 years who had recovered from COVID-19.

The V gene is TRBV5-5, the J gene TRBJ2-1, with 7 bases fitting TRBD2. This CDR3 is 15 amino acids long. Looked up from germline, CDR1 is SGHKS and CDR2 is YYEKEE (reference sequence). V lost 2 bases, J lost 4 bases, and 6 bases stayed unmatched. CDR3 DNA: TGTGCCAGCAGCTTATGGGAGGGCCGGTACAATGAGCAGTTCTTC. Amino acid sequence: CASSLWEGRYNEQFF.

The chain links TRBV5-8 to TRBJ2-1; TRBD1 is a possible D gene (7 bases). Germline lookup yields CDR1 SGHTS and CDR2 YDEGEE. Deletions cut 9 bases from V and 4 bases from J, with 17 bases between. The CDR3 has 14 residues. CDR3 loop: CATGAGQYYNEQFF. The CDR3 coding sequence is TGTGCCACCGGGGCGGGACAGTATTACAATGAGCAGTTCTTC.

This chain joins TRBV29-1 and TRBJ2-7; 8 nucleotides agree with TRBD1. Germline V gene sequence: CDR1 SQVTM, CDR2 ANQGSEA. Trimming at V came to 7 bases and at J to 1 base, leaving 9 bases not matched to a gene. This CDR3 comprises 14 residues. This CDR3 is CSALDRVGSYEQYF. CDR3 coding DNA: TGCAGCGCGCTGGACAGGGTAGGGTCCTACGAGCAGTACTTC.

This chain connects TRBV21-1 to TRBJ2-5; the D call TRBD2 from the table was never checked on the DNA. TRBV21-1 corresponds to a pseudogene. CDR3 length equals 16 residues. The CDR3 loop is CASSSLGTSGGRTQYF. The DNA for the CDR3 is TGTGCCAGCAGCAGCCTTGGGACTAGCGGAGGGAGGACCCAGTACTTC.

The chain has TRBV18 and TRBJ1-2; D may be TRBD1 (6 bases). V lost 0 bases and J 6 bases, leaving 14 bases between the germline ends. Per the germline V gene, CDR1 is KGHSH and CDR2 is LQKENI. This CDR3 comprises 15 residues. As DNA, the CDR3 is TGTGCCAGCTCACCACCGGACAGAGTTCTTCATGGCTACACCTTC. As protein: CASSPPDRVLHGYTF.

The chain links TRBV5-4 to TRBJ2-2; 9 bases are shared with TRBD1. The V segment lost 3 bases and the J segment 6 bases; nucleotides outside the gene matches: 9. The germline gives CDR1 SGHNT, CDR2 YYREEE (reference sequence). The CDR3 sequence is 16 residues long. The DNA of the CDR3 is TGTGCCAGCAGCTCGTCGGACAGGGGAGTGGCCGGGGAGCTGTTTTTT. Protein: CASSSSDRGVAGELFF.

The chain has TRBV12-5 and TRBJ2-3, with D maybe TRBD1 (5 bases). The germline CDR1 and CDR2 sequences are LGHNT and FRNRAP. With 5 bases removed from V and 4 bases from J, the gap between germline ends came to 13 bases. The CDR3 is 14 amino acids. The CDR3 loop reads CASGPQGRADTQYF. For the CDR3, the DNA is TGTGCTAGTGGTCCCCAGGGCAGGGCAGATACGCAGTATTTT.

In DNA form, the CDR3 reads TGTGCCAGCAGCGCTGGACAGGACTGGGGGACCCAGTACTTC. Residues: CASSAGQDWGTQYF. J is TRBJ2-5 and V is TRBV9, with 7 bases matching TRBD1. CDR3 length: 14 residues. Per the germline V gene, CDR1 is SGDLS and CDR2 is YYNGEE. The V and J ends lost 3 bases and 7 bases, in that order; junction bases with no gene match: 9.

The J gene is TRBJ1-1, the V gene TRBV7-8, with D perhaps matching TRBD1 (6 bases). Germline values: CDR1 SGHVS, CDR2 FQNEAQ. V shed 0 bases and J shed 5 bases, with 16 bases lying between them. The CDR3 extends over 16 amino acids. CDR3: CASSLANTGIRTEAFF. CDR3 DNA: TGTGCCAGCAGCTTAGCGAATACAGGGATACGGACTGAAGCTTTCTTT.

The chain is built from TRBV7-9 and TRBJ2-7; 10 positions match TRBD2. This CDR3 is 16 amino acids long. V was pared by 2 bases and J by 3 bases, with 7 bases of the junction left unmatched. Germline V gene sequence: CDR1 SEHNR, CDR2 FQNEAQ (reference sequence). The CDR3 DNA sequence: TGTGCCAGCAGCTTATTGCGTACTAGCGGGATCTACGAGCAGTACTTC. Translated: CASSLLRTSGIYEQYF.

This chain links TRBV2 with TRBJ1-2, with D perhaps TRBD1 (5 bases). The germline V gene encodes CDR1 SNHLY and CDR2 FYNNEI. This CDR3 spans 13 amino acids. The V end was cut by 6 bases, the J end by 5 bases, with 13 bases between. The CDR3 DNA reads TGTGCCAGCAGAAGGGGCCCACTATATGGCTACACCTTC. Translation gives CASRRGPLYGYTF. Drawing the rest from reference TRBV2 and TRBJ1-2, the complete variable domain is EPEVTQTPSHQVTQMGQEVILRCVPISNHLYFYWYRQILGQKVEFLVSFYNNEISEKSEIFDDQFSVERPDGSNFTLKIRSTKLEDSAMYFCASRRGPLYGYTFGSGTRLTVV.

The V gene is TRBV9, the J gene TRBJ2-1; 12 bases match TRBD2. This CDR3 spans 14 amino acids. Germline loops: CDR1 SGDLS, CDR2 YYNGEE. Unmatched junction bases numbered 4, after V lost 5 bases and J lost 7 bases. The CDR3 sequence: CASSRLAGANEQFF. CDR3 DNA: TGTGCCAGCAGTAGACTAGCGGGAGCTAATGAGCAGTTCTTC.

This chain links TRBV28 with TRBJ1-6; D is perhaps TRBD1 (5 bases). V shed 2 bases and J shed 7 bases, with 15 bases lying between them. The CDR3 spans 16 residues. Germline V gene sequence: CDR1 MDHEN, CDR2 SYDVKM. CDR3 nucleotide sequence: TGTGCCAGCAGTTTAGTAGGGGCCTCTGGGAATTCACCCCTCCACTTT. Encoded protein: CASSLVGASGNSPLHF.

V gene TRBV7-3 combines with J gene TRBJ2-2; D ambiguous. CDR3 size: 14 residues. CDR1 and CDR2 from the germline V gene are SGHTA and FQGTGA. V shed 0 bases and J shed 6 bases, with 8 bases lying between them. The chain's CDR3 is CASSLTGVAGELFF. The CDR3 DNA is TGTGCCAGCAGCTTAACCGGAGTGGCCGGGGAGCTGTTTTTT.

A single count supports this clone. V and J are TRBV5-1 and TRBJ1-1, with a tentative D call TRBD1 (6 bases). Germline CDR1 reads SGHRS; CDR2 reads YFSETQ. The CDR3 consists of 15 residues. Trimming removed 2 bases from V and 2 bases from J, with 13 bases in between. The CDR3 spells CASSLQGQFNTEAFF. CDR3 in DNA: TGCGCCAGCAGCTTACAAGGACAGTTTAACACTGAAGCTTTCTTT.

The rearrangement links TRBV6-4 to TRBJ2-3, with 9 bases aligning to TRBD2. This CDR3 has 16 amino acids. Per the germline V gene, CDR1 is MRHNA and CDR2 is SNTAGT. J lost 0 bases, V lost 0 bases, and 1 base had no gene match. The CDR3 DNA is TGTGCCAGCAGTGACTCCGCGGGAGGGAGCACAGATACGCAGTATTTT. It is translated as CASSDSAGGSTDTQYF.

This clone appeared once. The chain combines TRBV5-1 with TRBJ2-7, with TRBD1 matching over 10 bases. Germline CDR1 and CDR2: SGHRS and YFSETQ. The length of the CDR3 is 14 residues. J was trimmed by 6 bases and V by 4 bases; bases with no gene match: 7. CDR3 coding DNA: TGCGCCAGCAGCGCCAGGGACAGGGGCGTCGAGCAGTACTTC. Translating gives CASSARDRGVEQYF.

CDR3 residues: CASSVEPLGGYNEQFF. In nucleotides, the CDR3 is TGTGCCAGCAGCGTAGAACCACTAGGGGGCTACAATGAGCAGTTCTTC. The genes are TRBV9 and TRBJ2-1; perhaps TRBD1 as D (6 bases). Trimming removed 0 bases at V and 3 bases at J, with 13 bases between. This CDR3 comprises 16 residues. CDR1 and CDR2 (germline): SGDLS, YYNGEE.

This CDR3 reads CASSPPGGLSYEQYF. As DNA, the CDR3 is TGTGCCAGCAGCCCCCCGGGGGGCCTCTCCTACGAGCAGTACTTC. The rearrangement joins TRBV7-9 to TRBJ2-7; D is possibly TRBD2 (7 bases). Trimming cost V 5 bases and J 0 bases, with 14 bases left between them. The CDR3 sequence is 15 residues long. From germline, CDR1 is SEHNR and CDR2 FQNEAQ (reference sequence).